These T cell receptor beta chains were read from a single sample in a study of cytomegalovirus exposure and HLA in healthy donors. Some clones are missing from TCRdb's copy, which holds only in-frame ones; the method was immunoSEQ multiplex PCR. The sample shows more than 150,000 clones, more than 70% of them seen only once. The sample was PBMCs. The receptors derive from a girl between 5 and 17 years old in good health and CMV-seropositive. Both conserved end residues are part of each CDR3. D genes are given only for firm matches. Expanded clones get a size class; other rows say once, few or many, or leave the size out.

j_gene | abundance | v_gene | d_gene | CDR3aa | CDR3nt
TRBJ2-7 | - | TRBV6-1 | TRBD2 | CASRRLAGLYEQYF | TGTGCCAGCAGGCGACTAGCGGGCTTATACGAGCAGTACTTC
TRBJ1-2 | - | TRBV6-1 | TRBD1 | CATTDREGGSYTF | TGTGCCACAACTGACAGGGAAGGCGGTAGCTACACCTTC
TRBJ1-1 | - | TRBV2 | - | CASSLRQAFF | TGTGCCAGCAGTCTACGTCAAGCTTTCTTT
TRBJ2-7 | - | TRBV6-1 | TRBD1 | CASTTGGSYEQYF | TGTGCCAGCACGACAGGGGGCTCCTACGAGCAGTACTTC
TRBJ2-1 | - | TRBV27 | - | CASSLYHQGNEQFF | TGTGCCAGCAGTTTGTATCATCAGGGGAATGAGCAGTTCTTC
TRBJ2-7 | - | TRBV7-9 | TRBD1 | CASSRYVGQGRGDEQYF | TGTGCCAGCAGCCGTTACGTGGGACAGGGCCGGGGCGACGAGCAGTACTTC
TRBJ2-1 | - | TRBV29-1 | - | CSVEVNRVRDNEQFF | TGCAGCGTTGAAGTCAACAGGGTTCGGGACAATGAGCAGTTCTTC
TRBJ2-3 | - | TRBV4-3 | TRBD2 | CASSQVWRETSDTQYF | TGCGCCAGCAGCCAAGTTTGGCGGGAGACTTCGGATACGCAGTATTTT
TRBJ1-2 | - | TRBV6-1 | - | CASTDRINYGYTF | TGTGCCAGCACGGACAGAATAAACTATGGCTACACCTTC
TRBJ2-2 | - | TRBV7-7 | TRBD2 | CASSPGGSRRELFF | TGTGCCAGCAGCCCCGGGGGGTCTAGAAGGGAGCTGTTTTTT
TRBJ2-1 | - | TRBV15 | TRBD2 | CATSSDRGFSWTSGSNNEQFF | TGTGCCACCAGCTCGGACAGGGGGTTCTCATGGACTAGCGGGAGCAATAATGAGCAGTTCTTC
TRBJ1-2 | few | TRBV27 | TRBD1 | CASSKGRDRGALNYGYTF | TGTGCCAGCAGTAAGGGCCGGGACAGGGGGGCCCTTAACTATGGCTACACCTTC
TRBJ2-2 | - | TRBV2 | - | CASSGGWVNTGELFF | TGTGCCAGCAGTGGGGGCTGGGTGAACACCGGGGAGCTGTTTTTT
TRBJ1-2 | - | TRBV14 | - | CASSQDPGGYGYTF | TGTGCCAGCAGCCAAGACCCGGGGGGGTATGGCTACACCTTC
TRBJ1-6 | - | TRBV5-6 | - | CASRPGHDNSPLHF | TGTGCCAGCAGACCGGGACACGATAATTCACCCCTCCACTTT
TRBJ1-4 | once | TRBV18 | TRBD1 | CASSPGQSNEKLFF | TGTGCCAGCTCACCGGGACAGTCTAATGAAAAACTGTTTTTT
TRBJ2-2 | once | TRBV19 | TRBD2 | CASSIGLAGGPNTGELFF | TGTGCCAGTAGTATAGGACTAGCGGGAGGGCCGAACACCGGGGAGCTGTTTTTT
TRBJ2-3 | once | TRBV4-3 | - | CASSQLGSGASTDTQYF | TGCGCCAGCAGCCAACTGGGTAGTGGAGCTAGCACAGATACGCAGTATTTT
TRBJ2-7 | once | TRBV5-1 | - | CASSLRLQSEQYF | TGCGCCAGCAGTTTGCGATTACAGAGCGAGCAGTACTTC
TRBJ2-7 | - | TRBV5-6 | - | CASSLNRELHF | TGTGCCAGCAGCTTGAATCGGGAGCTCCACTTC
TRBJ2-7 | - | TRBV6-5 | - | CASSYGEIGAYEQYF | TGTGCCAGCAGTTACGGTGAAATCGGAGCCTACGAGCAGTACTTC
TRBJ2-2 | - | TRBV27 | TRBD2 | CASSSLFSGLAETTGELFF | TGTGCCAGCAGTTCCCTATTTTCGGGGCTAGCGGAGACCACCGGGGAGCTGTTTTTT
TRBJ1-1 | - | TRBV7-2 | TRBD1 | CASSSNPGQGMNTEAFF | TGTGCCAGCAGCTCAAACCCGGGACAGGGCATGAACACTGAAGCTTTCTTT
TRBJ2-7 | - | TRBV4-2 | - | CASSQGRGTDEQYF | TGTGCCAGCAGCCAAGGACGGGGGACCGACGAGCAGTACTTC
TRBJ1-1 | once | TRBV5-1 | TRBD1 | CASSSGQGGTEAFF | TGCGCCAGCAGCTCGGGACAGGGAGGGACTGAAGCTTTCTTT
TRBJ2-6 | - | TRBV4-1 | TRBD1 | CASSQVDRGLSGANVLTF | TGCGCCAGCAGCCAAGTAGACAGGGGGCTCTCAGGGGCCAACGTCCTGACTTTC
TRBJ1-5 | - | TRBV14 | - | CASSQDNSLIQPQHF | TGTGCCAGCAGCCAAGATAACAGTTTAATTCAGCCCCAGCATTTT
TRBJ2-1 | - | TRBV4-1 | TRBD1 | CASSQVVRQGSYNEQFF | TGCGCCAGCAGCCAAGTTGTCCGACAGGGGTCCTACAATGAGCAGTTCTTC
TRBJ1-1 | - | TRBV7-2 | - | CASSPDGRGIMEAFF | TGTGCCAGCAGCCCCGACGGTCGAGGGATAATGGAAGCTTTCTTT
TRBJ2-4 | few | TRBV6-9 | - | CASSHRDSKNIQYF | TGTGCCAGCAGTCACAGGGATTCCAAAAACATTCAGTACTTC
TRBJ1-2 | once | TRBV6-5 | - | CASRSAGLGRYGYTF | TGTGCCAGCAGGTCTGCGGGCCTCGGGCGCTATGGCTACACCTTC
TRBJ2-6 | - | TRBV7-2 | - | CASSLVGAYLAGANVLTF | TGTGCCAGCAGCTTAGTGGGGGCTTACCTGGCTGGGGCCAACGTCCTGACTTTC
TRBJ1-1 | - | TRBV5-4 | - | CASSYEDTEAFF | TGTGCCAGCAGCTACGAGGACACTGAAGCTTTCTTT
TRBJ2-7 | - | TRBV11-2 | TRBD2 | CASSPGTSGREDEQYF | TGTGCCAGCAGCCCAGGGACTAGCGGGAGGGAAGACGAGCAGTACTTC
TRBJ2-3 | once | TRBV10-2 | TRBD2 | CASRLAGADTQYF | TGCGCCAGCAGGTTAGCGGGAGCAGATACGCAGTATTTT
TRBJ1-1 | - | TRBV2 | - | CASTWSGGDTEAFF | TGTGCCAGCACGTGGTCCGGGGGGGACACTGAAGCTTTCTTT
TRBJ2-5 | - | TRBV27 | - | CASSRAPEVMGLGETQYF | TGTGCCAGCAGTCGCGCCCCGGAGGTAATGGGACTGGGGGAGACCCAGTACTTC
TRBJ2-1 | few | TRBV5-1 | TRBD1 | CASLFGTGGNEQFF | TGCGCCAGCCTCTTTGGGACAGGGGGCAATGAGCAGTTCTTC
TRBJ1-2 | few | TRBV29-1 | - | CSVQEGLEGYTF | TGCAGCGTTCAGGAGGGTTTGGAAGGCTACACCTTC
TRBJ1-2 | - | TRBV4-2 | - | CASSQDRELGYTF | TGTGCCAGCAGCCAAGATAGAGAGCTTGGCTACACCTTC
TRBJ2-7 | - | TRBV7-2 | - | CASSFQVAYEQYF | TGTGCCAGCAGCTTCCAGGTCGCCTACGAGCAGTACTTC
TRBJ2-1 | once | TRBV18 | TRBD2 | CASSPLREQDEQFF | TGTGCCAGCTCACCACTGCGGGAGCAGGATGAGCAGTTCTTC
TRBJ1-1 | - | TRBV5-8 | TRBD1 | CASYYRGQANTEAFF | TGTGCCAGCTATTACAGGGGGCAGGCGAACACTGAAGCTTTCTTT
TRBJ1-5 | - | TRBV28 | TRBD1 | CASSLWTGLNQPQHF | TGTGCCAGCAGTTTATGGACAGGGTTAAATCAGCCCCAGCATTTT
TRBJ2-7 | - | TRBV7-6 | - | CASSGGTVYEQYF | TGTGCCAGCAGCGGCGGGACAGTCTACGAGCAGTACTTC
TRBJ1-2 | - | TRBV19 | - | CASSMETGPRYGYTF | TGTGCCAGTAGTATGGAGACAGGTCCCCGCTATGGCTACACCTTC
TRBJ2-1 | - | TRBV13 | TRBD2 | CASSFVAGALYNEQFF | TGTGCCAGCAGCTTTGTAGCGGGAGCGCTCTACAATGAGCAGTTCTTC
TRBJ2-1 | - | TRBV27 | TRBD2 | CASEPAGLNEQFF | TGTGCCAGCGAACCAGCGGGGCTCAATGAGCAGTTCTTC
TRBJ1-1 | - | TRBV6-5 | TRBD1 | CASSYDRGGTEAFF | TGTGCCAGCAGTTATGACAGGGGCGGCACTGAAGCTTTCTTT
TRBJ2-5 | - | TRBV11-2 | - | CASSLVLSGVETQYF | TGTGCCAGCAGCTTAGTCCTTAGCGGAGTGGAGACCCAGTACTTC
TRBJ1-1 | - | TRBV25-1 | - | CASWKDIGTEAFF | TGTGCCAGTTGGAAGGACATCGGCACTGAAGCTTTCTTT
TRBJ2-5 | - | TRBV4-1 | TRBD2 | CASTSGTSGDEDQYF | TGCGCCAGCACCTCCGGGACTAGCGGGGATGAGGACCAGTACTTC
TRBJ2-1 | - | TRBV4-2 | TRBD2 | CASSLQGGASGSSYNEQFF | TGTGCCAGCAGCCTCCAGGGGGGGGCTAGCGGGAGCTCCTACAATGAGCAGTTCTTC
TRBJ2-3 | - | TRBV18 | - | CASSPAGVTDTQYF | TGTGCCAGCTCACCAGCCGGTGTGACAGATACGCAGTATTTT